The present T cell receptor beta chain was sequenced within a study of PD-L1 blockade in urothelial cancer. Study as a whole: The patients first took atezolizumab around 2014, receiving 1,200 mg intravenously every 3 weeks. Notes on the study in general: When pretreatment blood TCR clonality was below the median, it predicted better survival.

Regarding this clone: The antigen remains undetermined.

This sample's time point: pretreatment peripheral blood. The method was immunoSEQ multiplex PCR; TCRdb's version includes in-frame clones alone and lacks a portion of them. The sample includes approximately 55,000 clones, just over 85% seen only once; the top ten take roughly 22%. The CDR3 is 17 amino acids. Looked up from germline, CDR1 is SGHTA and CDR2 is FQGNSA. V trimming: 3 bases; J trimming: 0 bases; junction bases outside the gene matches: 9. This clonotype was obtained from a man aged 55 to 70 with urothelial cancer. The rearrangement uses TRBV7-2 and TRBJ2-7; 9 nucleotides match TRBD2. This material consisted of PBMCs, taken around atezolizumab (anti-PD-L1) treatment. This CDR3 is CASSFGSSGVFSYEQYF. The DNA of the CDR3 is TGTGCCAGCAGCTTCGGTTCTAGCGGGGTATTCTCCTACGAGCAGTACTTC.